This T cell receptor (beta chain) was sequenced in a study of T cell responses to AZD1222 COVID-19 vaccine. About the study: Whether given at about 4 or about 12 weeks, second doses were pooled.

Profiled with immunoSEQ multiplex PCR; TCRdb holds only in-frame clones, not every one. This table holds about 150,000 clones, about 89% found once. Study results and caveats: Targets within unmutated variant regions were reportedly found for nearly half of spike-specific TCRs. Researchers report vaccine-associated CD4 TCRs spanning spike, with dominance at 160-218 and 743-854. Scientists sampled the repertoires only once the peak T cell response had passed.

Concerning this clone: Its target is not known.

The germline CDR1 and CDR2 sequences are SGHAT and FQNNGV. V was pared by 4 bases and J by 4 bases, with 13 bases between. The CDR3 is 14 residues long. Material: peripheral blood, obtained on day 0 of AZD1222 vaccination. The chain is built from TRBV11-2 and TRBJ1-2, with D perhaps TRBD1 (6 bases). The TCR comes from an adult in good health. The CDR3 protein is CASSSRGGTYGYTF. The CDR3 DNA reads TGTGCCAGCAGCTCAAGGGGGGGGACCTATGGCTACACCTTC. The complete variable domain, with remaining parts taken from reference TRBV11-2 and TRBJ1-2, reads EAGVAQSPRYKIIEKRQSVAFWCNPISGHATLYWYQQILGQGPKLLIQFQNNGVVDDSQLPKDRFSAERLKGVDSTLKIQPAKLEDSAVYLCASSSRGGTYGYTFGSGTRLTVV.